A single sample is the source of the 28 T cell receptor beta chains below, sequenced in a study of T cell changes during pregnancy in multiple sclerosis. Libraries were prepared by immunoSEQ multiplex PCR; TCRdb keeps only in-frame clonotypes and omits some of them. The table includes nearly 110,000 clones, 92% detected once. Sample: peripheral blood, taken after pregnancy. The source of these receptors is a female donor with multiple sclerosis, enrolled in a pregnancy study.

This clone was detected only once. V usage is TRBV19 and J usage is TRBJ2-3, with D possibly being TRBD2 (5 bases). This CDR3 has 14 residues. Germline CDR1 is LNHDA and CDR2 is SQIVND (reference sequence). Trimming took off 2 bases at V and 2 bases at J, with 8 bases between the two ends. For the CDR3, the DNA is TGTGCCAGTAGTATAACACGGGACACAGATACGCAGTATTTT. It yields the protein CASSITRDTDTQYF.

The rearrangement joins TRBV5-1 to TRBJ2-5; 7 bases fit TRBD1. The CDR3 is 14 amino acids. With 3 bases clipped from V and 2 bases from J, the junction kept 4 bases outside the gene matches. CDR1 is SGHRS, CDR2 YFSETQ, per germline. The CDR3 here is CASSSRDRQETQYF. CDR3 nucleotide sequence: TGCGCCAGCAGCTCCCGGGACAGACAAGAGACCCAGTACTTC.

This sequence joins TRBV12-2 and TRBJ1-1; the table's D call, TRBD1, has no DNA check behind it. TRBV12-2 is a known pseudogene. CDR3 length: 17 residues. CDR3 nucleotides: TGTGCAAGTCGCTTAGCCAATACGGACAGTGCGAACACTGAAGCTTTCTTT. Encoded protein: CASRLANTDSANTEAFF.

The chain uses TRBV7-6 and TRBJ2-2; 9 bases are shared with TRBD1. The V gene's germline CDR1 is SGHVS and CDR2 FNYEAQ. Trimming removed 5 bases from V and 3 bases from J; junction bases left unmatched: 4. This CDR3 has 15 residues. The CDR3 DNA sequence: TGTGCCAGCAGCCCGGGGACAGGGCACACCGGGGAGCTGTTTTTT. This codes for CASSPGTGHTGELFF.

J is TRBJ1-2 and V is TRBV28, with TRBD1 as a possible D gene (5 bases). Per germline, CDR1 MDHEN and CDR2 SYDVKM. Deletions cut 4 bases from V and 1 base from J, with 10 bases between. The CDR3 extends over 14 amino acids. The CDR3 DNA is TGTGCCAGCAGTTGGGGCACCCTTAACTATGGCTACACCTTC. It specifies CASSWGTLNYGYTF.

CDR3 sequence: CASSVGVGRAGEQYF. The DNA for the CDR3 is TGTGCCAGCAGCGTAGGCGTCGGCAGGGCTGGAGAGCAGTACTTC. The gene calls are TRBV9 and TRBJ2-7; TRBD1 is a possible D gene (5 bases). The CDR3 runs 15 residues. Trimming removed 0 bases from V and 7 bases from J, with 17 bases in between. Germline assignment: CDR1 SGDLS and CDR2 YYNGEE.

The V gene is TRBV7-2, the J gene TRBJ2-3; the match to TRBD2 covers 10 bases. The ends lost 3 bases at V and 0 bases at J; junction bases unmatched: 9. The CDR3 runs 18 residues. Germline V lookup: CDR1 SGHTA, CDR2 FQGNSA. The chain's CDR3 is CASSFKRLAGSSTDTQYF. CDR3 sequence (DNA): TGTGCCAGCAGCTTCAAGAGACTAGCGGGTTCTAGCACAGATACGCAGTATTTT.

This chain links TRBV30 with TRBJ2-5; unclear D gene. V lost 2 bases and J 4 bases, leaving 11 bases between the germline ends. The germline V gene has CDR1 GTSNPN and CDR2 SVGIG (reference sequence). The CDR3 loop spans 13 amino acids. Here the CDR3 DNA reads TGTGCCTGGAGTTCCGGGTATGGAGAGACCCAGTACTTC. This gives the protein CAWSSGYGETQYF. Drawing the rest from reference TRBV30 and TRBJ2-5, the complete variable domain is SQTIHQWPATLVQPVGSPLSLECTVEGTSNPNLYWYRQAAGRGLQLLFYSVGIGQISSEVPQNLSASRPQDRQFILSSKKLLLSDSGFYLCAWSSGYGETQYFGPGTRLLVL.

This chain connects TRBV29-1 to TRBJ2-1; 10 bases are shared with TRBD1. Unmatched junction bases numbered 7, after V lost 5 bases and J lost 9 bases. Germline CDR1 SQVTM, CDR2 ANQGSEA. This CDR3 has 13 amino acids. The CDR3 nucleotides read TGCAGCGTTACGGACAGGGGGTGGACTGAGCAGTTCTTC. It is translated as CSVTDRGWTEQFF.

V and J are TRBV6-1 and TRBJ1-2; 7 nucleotides align to TRBD1. The junction had 11 bases not matched to a gene; V was cut back by 6 bases and J by 7 bases. The CDR3 sequence is 14 residues long. From germline, CDR1 is MNHNS and CDR2 SASEGT. The CDR3 spells CASRDDTGVIGYTF. CDR3 nucleotide sequence: TGTGCCAGCAGGGACGATACAGGGGTGATTGGCTACACCTTC.

The gene calls are TRBV10-3 and TRBJ1-2; 9 positions agree with TRBD1. Germline V gene data show CDR1 as ENHRY and CDR2 as SYGVKD. This CDR3 contains 15 residues. J gave up 4 bases and V 1 base, and 4 bases lay outside the gene matches. The CDR3 DNA is TGTGCCATCAGTGAGTTGGCGACAGGGGGCTATGGCTACACCTTC. Its protein product is CAISELATGGYGYTF.

The CDR3 coding sequence is TGTGCCAGCAGTTTTTACCGGGACAGCCTTAGAAACTCCTACGAGCAGTACTTC. Its translation is CASSFYRDSLRNSYEQYF. The chain is built from TRBV27 and TRBJ2-7; 7 bases line up with TRBD1. CDR1 and CDR2 (germline): MNHEY, SMNVEV (reference sequence). V dropped 3 bases and J dropped 0; count of bases not matched to a gene: 14. The CDR3 contains 18 residues.

The chain carries TRBV6-5 and TRBJ1-2; 9 bases are shared with TRBD1. The germline gives CDR1 MNHEY, CDR2 SVGAGI. V lost 6 bases to trimming and J lost 2 bases; unmatched junction nucleotides: 4. The CDR3 is 14 residues long. Written as DNA, the CDR3 is TGTGCCAGCAGGACCGGGACAGGGAACTATGGCTACACCTTC. Translating it yields CASRTGTGNYGYTF.

This rearrangement joins TRBV2 to TRBJ1-3, with 9 nucleotides matching TRBD1. CDR3 length: 14 residues. V dropped 6 bases and J dropped 4; count of bases not matched to a gene: 4. The germline gives CDR1 SNHLY, CDR2 FYNNEI. CDR3 amino acids: CASRAGQGGNTIYF. The CDR3 DNA reads TGTGCCAGCAGGGCCGGACAGGGGGGAAACACCATATATTTT.

The count of this clone is one. This rearrangement joins TRBV7-9 to TRBJ2-1; TRBD1 is a possible D gene (5 bases). Germline CDR1 and CDR2: SEHNR and FQNEAQ (reference sequence). Trimming took 5 bases from V and 6 from J, leaving 11 bases between them. The CDR3 has 13 residues. The CDR3 coding sequence is TGTGCCAGCAGCGGGGCAGGGCTCAATGAGCAGTTCTTC. Protein sequence: CASSGAGLNEQFF. Full variable domain (outside the CDR3, taken from reference TRBV7-9 and TRBJ2-1): DTGVSQNPRHKITKRGQNVTFRCDPISEHNRLYWYRQTLGQGPEFLTYFQNEAQLEKSRLLSDRFSAERPKGSFSTLEIQRTEQGDSAMYLCASSGAGLNEQFFGPGTRLTVL.

In this sample, this clone turned up a few times. This chain connects TRBV10-3 to TRBJ1-1; D is unresolved. V dropped 6 bases and J dropped 0 bases, with 14 bases sitting between them. This CDR3 spans 15 amino acids. The germline CDR1 and CDR2 sequences are ENHRY and SYGVKD. The CDR3 region is CAIRAADLMNTEAFF. Written as DNA, the CDR3 is TGTGCCATCAGGGCCGCTGATTTAATGAACACTGAAGCTTTCTTT.

The chain employs TRBV7-2 and TRBJ1-2; TRBD1 aligns across 12 bases. This CDR3 is built from 17 residues. V dropped 5 bases and J dropped 5; count of bases not matched to a gene: 12. From germline, CDR1 is SGHTA and CDR2 FQGNSA. CDR3 in amino acids: CASSPPGTGGLRYGYTF. CDR3 DNA sequence: TGTGCCAGCAGCCCCCCCGGGACAGGGGGCTTGCGATATGGCTACACCTTC.

The V call is TRBV6-1, the J call TRBJ1-1, with TRBD1 as a possible D gene (5 bases). The CDR3 length is 13 residues. Deletions cut 5 bases from V and 1 base from J, with 8 bases between. CDR1 is MNHNS and CDR2 is SASEGT in the germline V gene. CDR3 sequence reads: CASSSGQNTEAFF. Written as DNA, the CDR3 is TGTGCCAGCAGTTCCGGACAGAACACTGAAGCTTTCTTT.

The chain has TRBV27 and TRBJ2-3, with D unresolved. The CDR3 covers 12 residues. Trimming removed 6 bases at V and 9 bases at J, with 13 bases between. In germline, CDR1 is MNHEY, CDR2 SMNVEV (reference sequence). The CDR3 loop is CASSPPMGTQYF. CDR3 DNA sequence: TGTGCCAGCAGCCCCCCGATGGGCACGCAGTATTTT.

This clone has just a few counts. At one of its ends the junction is not consistent with the germline gene, which may arise from a read error. V and J are TRBV2 and TRBJ1-1; no clear D. The CDR3 has 12 residues. Per the germline V gene, CDR1 is SNHLY and CDR2 is FYNNEI. The DNA for the CDR3 is TGTGCCAGCAGGGAAGTGAGCACTGAAGCTTTCTTT. Protein product: CASREVSTEAFF.

The rearrangement uses TRBV7-9 and TRBJ1-1, with 7 bases fitting TRBD1. After removal of 5 bases from V and 6 bases from J, the junction contained 6 bases not matched to a gene. The CDR3 extends over 13 amino acids. Germline CDR1 SEHNR, CDR2 FQNEAQ (reference sequence). The CDR3 loop is CASSVETGSEAFF. CDR3 DNA: TGTGCCAGCAGCGTCGAGACAGGGTCTGAAGCTTTCTTT.

This chain uses TRBV11-2 with TRBJ1-2; the D gene is possibly TRBD1 (5 bases). Between the trimmed V and J ends, which lost 1 base and 8 bases, there was a span of 23 bases. CDR1 is SGHAT and CDR2 is FQNNGV in the germline V gene. The CDR3 has 17 residues. This CDR3 is CASSLGGAQAHRLGYTF. In DNA form, the CDR3 reads TGTGCCAGCAGCTTAGGGGGCGCGCAGGCCCACCGTTTGGGCTACACCTTC.

Details on this clone: One junction end does not reproduce the germline sequence, and a read error may be involved. This chain uses TRBV7-2 with TRBJ1-2, with D possibly TRBD1 on 5 matching bases. CDR1 SGHTA and CDR2 FQGNSA come from the germline V gene. The length of the CDR3 is 16 residues. The CDR3 protein is CASSLAGGAGGYGYTF. The CDR3 DNA is TGTGCCAGCAGCCTAGCCGGTGGCGCGGGGGGCTATGGCTACACCTTC. The whole variable domain, filled in from reference TRBV7-2 and TRBJ1-2, reads GAGVSQSPSNKVTEKGKDVELRCDPISGHTALYWYRQSLGQGLEFLIYFQGNSAPDKSGLPSDRFSAERTGGSVSTLTIQRTQQEDSAVYLCASSLAGGAGGYGYTFGSGTRLTVV.

The chain carries TRBV6-1 and TRBJ2-7; D perhaps matches TRBD2 (6 bases). Per germline, CDR1 MNHNS and CDR2 SASEGT. CDR3 length: 15 amino acids. V lost 8 bases and J lost 0, with 17 bases in between. CDR3 sequence: CASGSRRDGSYEQYF. Written as DNA, the CDR3 is TGTGCCAGCGGGAGTCGGCGGGATGGCTCCTACGAGCAGTACTTC.

This sequence joins TRBV6-1 and TRBJ2-1; 9 bases map to TRBD1. Germline V gene sequence: CDR1 MNHNS, CDR2 SASEGT. This CDR3 comprises 15 residues. Trimming at V came to 4 bases and at J to 5 bases, leaving 6 bases not matched to a gene. Written as DNA, the CDR3 is TGTGCCAGCAGTGGCCGAGGACAGGGGAACAATGAGCAGTTCTTC. The encoded protein is CASSGRGQGNNEQFF.

This chain uses TRBV10-1 with TRBJ2-1; perhaps TRBD2 as D (6 bases). The length of the CDR3 is 14 residues. V was trimmed by 6 bases and J by 6 bases, leaving 15 bases between them. CDR1 and CDR2 (germline): WNHNN, SYGVQD (reference sequence). The CDR3 DNA reads as TGCGCCAGCAGCCGAGGTCCGACTAGCAATGAGCAGTTCTTC. Its translation: CASSRGPTSNEQFF.

This clone was seen only once. The genes are TRBV7-6 and TRBJ1-1; possible D gene TRBD1, 6 bases. V dropped 0 bases and J dropped 8 bases, with 19 bases sitting between them. The CDR3 has 16 residues. Germline-derived CDR1 and CDR2 are SGHVS and FNYEAQ. The CDR3 is CASSLASTGLMKEAFF. CDR3 in DNA: TGTGCCAGCAGCTTAGCCTCTACAGGGCTCATGAAGGAAGCTTTCTTT.

This clone showed up just a few times. V gene TRBV4-2 combines with J gene TRBJ2-1, with 10 nucleotides matching TRBD2. Germline V gene data show CDR1 as LGHNA and CDR2 as YNFKEQ. The CDR3 contains 17 residues. J gave up 4 bases and V 0 bases, and 6 bases lay outside the gene matches. The CDR3 region is CASSQEASGGIYNEQFF. CDR3 nucleotide sequence: TGTGCCAGCAGCCAAGAGGCTAGCGGGGGTATATACAATGAGCAGTTCTTC.